Here is one T cell receptor (beta chain) with its context. With random hexamers, reverse transcription was performed on about 0.5 to 1 ug of RNA. One entry per CDR3 protein results from TCRdb running MiXCR on the immunoSEQ multiplex PCR reads. The sample records 150,000 to 200,000 distinct CDR3 sequences, around 90% being singletons. Trimming removed 4 bases from V and 5 bases from J, with 20 bases in between. The CDR3 consists of 16 residues. Germline V lookup: CDR1 SGDLS, CDR2 YYNGEE. The record originates from a study of CD8 T cells in Susac syndrome. Sequenced sample: CD4+ T cells from PBMCs. The chain uses TRBV9 and TRBJ2-3; TRBD1 might be the D (6 bases). The sequence came from a human donor with Susac syndrome. The CDR3 here is CASSPVGWGQVDTQYF. Written as DNA, the CDR3 is TGTGCCAGCAGCCCTGTTGGGTGGGGGCAGGTAGATACGCAGTATTTT.